These T cell receptor beta chains were read from a single sample in a study of T cells in Graves' hyperthyroidism and ophthalmopathy. TCRdb fed the multiplex PCR reads into MiXCR, producing one record per CDR3 protein. The table includes fewer than 850,000 distinct CDR3 sequences, around 15% detected once. Sequencing was carried out using blood. Receptors were obtained from a man in his fifties with Graves' hyperthyroidism. CDR3s include the opening cysteine and the closing phenylalanine or tryptophan. A D gene is named only where the DNA matches it firmly. Size tells how often a clone was seen (once, few, many) or the class of an expanded clone, and some rows leave it out.

>few|TRBV10-3|TRBD1|TRBJ1-5
TGTGCCATCAGTGAGTCTTTCAGGGGGGGCAATCAGCCCCAGCATTTT
CAISESFRGGNQPQHF
>-|TRBV11-3|-|TRBJ2-7
TGTGCCAGCAGCATAACATCCGACGGCTCCTACGAGCAGTACTTC
CASSITSDGSYEQYF
>many|TRBV6-2/TRBV6-3|-|TRBJ1-1
TGTGCCAGCAGTTACAACAAGAACACTGAAGCTTTCTTT
CASSYNKNTEAFF
>-|TRBV15|TRBD2|TRBJ2-3
TGTGCCACCAGCAGTACCCCCCTCAGCGGGAGGAGCACAGATTGGCAGTATTTT
CATSSTPLSGRSTDWQYF
>-|TRBV5-1|TRBD2|TRBJ2-5
TGCGCCAGCAGCGAACCCTGGACTAGCGGGATTAAAGAGACCCAGTACTTC
CASSEPWTSGIKETQYF
>many|TRBV10-3|-|TRBJ1-2
TGTGCCATCAGTGAGTCGGTATTCGGGCAGGGCGCTGGCTACACCTTC
CAISESVFGQGAGYTF
>many|TRBV18|-|TRBJ2-7
TGTGCCAGCTCACCACCATCAGGATACGAGCAGTACTTC
CASSPPSGYEQYF
>many|TRBV11-2|-|TRBJ2-5
TGTGCCAGCAGCTTAGTCAGGGTCGGGGAGACCCAGTACTTC
CASSLVRVGETQYF
>many|TRBV6-1|TRBD1|TRBJ2-3
TGTGCCAGCAGTAACAGACAGGGGGCGAACACAGATACGCAGTATTTT
CASSNRQGANTDTQYF
>many|TRBV19|-|TRBJ1-5
TGTGCCAGTGACAGCAGATACAATCAGCCCCAGCATTTT
CASDSRYNQPQHF
>-|TRBV6-5|TRBD1|TRBJ1-5
TGTGCCAGCAGTTACTCGGGGACAGGGGGCTGGTCCCAGCATTTT
CASSYSGTGGWSQHF
>few|TRBV6-1|-|TRBJ1-1
TGTGCCAGCAGTGAAGCGATAGGCGAGGGCATGAACACTGAAGCTTTCTTT
CASSEAIGEGMNTEAFF
>many|TRBV12-3/TRBV12-4|-|TRBJ2-7
TGTGCCAGCAGTTTAGGGCACCTTAGCTCCTACGAGCAGTACTTC
CASSLGHLSSYEQYF
>many|TRBV6-2/TRBV6-3|TRBD2|TRBJ2-1
TGTGCCAGCAGTCCGACTAGCGGGAGAGGGGCCATCTACAATGAGCAGTTCTTC
CASSPTSGRGAIYNEQFF
>many|TRBV12-3/TRBV12-4|TRBD1|TRBJ1-1
TGTGCCAGCAGATACAGGACAGGGGGAAACACTGAAGCTTTCTTT
CASRYRTGGNTEAFF
>many|TRBV27|-|TRBJ1-5
TGTGCCAGCAGTTTAACCAGTAGCAATCAGCCCCAGCATTTT
CASSLTSSNQPQHF